Listed below are T cell receptor beta chains from one sample, sequenced in a study of blood T cell repertoires in COVID-19. TCRdb's table, derived via immunoSEQ multiplex PCR, lists solely in-frame clones and lacks some. The sample has 250,000 or so clones; about 90% are singletons. Input material: peripheral blood. These receptors were obtained from a woman aged 60-75 years with acute or convalescent COVID-19. Both conserved end residues are part of each CDR3. The order of the fields is V gene, D gene, J gene, clone size, CDR3 DNA, CDR3 protein. D genes are given only for firm matches. A row's size may be missing; if present it is once, few, many or a size class.

TRBV4-3,.,TRBJ1-4,.,TGCGCCAGCAGCCAAGAATTACAGGGATATGAAAAACTGTTTTTT,CASSQELQGYEKLFF
TRBV6-1,.,TRBJ1-3,.,TGTGCCAGCAGTGAAAACCCAGGGGCTGGAGGAAACACCATATATTTT,CASSENPGAGGNTIYF
TRBV30,.,TRBJ1-5,.,TGTGCCTGGAGTCAGCCCCCAAACGACGGACGGGGGTGGTCGTGGGGGAATCAGCCCCAGCATTTT,CAWSQPPNDGRGWSWGNQPQHF
TRBV11-2,.,TRBJ1-2,few,TGTGCCAGCAGCTTAGTCTCCACTTACAGGGCGGGCTACACCTTC,CASSLVSTYRAGYTF
TRBV21-1,.,TRBJ1-6,once,TGTGCCACACAACCGCAGGGGGGTAATTCACCCCTCCACTTT,CATQPQGGNSPLHF
TRBV7-9,.,TRBJ2-7,.,TGTGCCAGCAGACGGGGGACCGATTACGAGCAGTACTTC,CASRRGTDYEQYF
TRBV9,.,TRBJ1-2,.,TGTGCCAGCAGCGCCATGGACATAAGCTCTTATGGCTACACCTTC,CASSAMDISSYGYTF
TRBV6-6,.,TRBJ2-5,.,TGTGCCAGCAGTTACCTGGCAGGGGTGGGAGAGACCCAGTACTTC,CASSYLAGVGETQYF
TRBV5-1,.,TRBJ2-5,.,TGCGCCAGCAGCTTGGACAGGGTTGGGACCCAGTACTTC,CASSLDRVGTQYF
TRBV28,.,TRBJ1-2,.,TGTGCCAGCAGTTCACCGGGGAGAGGCAAGGATGGCTACACCTTC,CASSSPGRGKDGYTF
TRBV9,TRBD2,TRBJ2-1,.,TGTGCCAGCACACCAGGAACAGCGGGGGGTCCTGAGCAGTTCTTC,CASTPGTAGGPEQFF
TRBV7-8,.,TRBJ2-5,few,TGTGCCAGCAGCTTACCTGAGACCCAGTACTTC,CASSLPETQYF
TRBV6-5,TRBD1,TRBJ1-4,.,TGTGCCAGCAGTTTCGACTCCGGGACAGCTGTTAAACTGTTTTTT,CASSFDSGTAVKLFF
TRBV28,TRBD2,TRBJ2-2,.,TGTGCCAGCAGTACCCCGGGACTACACCACACGCGGGAGCTGTTTTTT,CASSTPGLHHTRELFF
TRBV30,TRBD1,TRBJ1-1,.,TGTGCCTGGCAGACAGGGGGTTTGGAAAGCACTGAAGCTTTCTTT,CAWQTGGLESTEAFF
TRBV19,TRBD2,TRBJ2-3,.,TGTGCCAGTAGTGTCGGACTAGCGGGGGCCAGCACAGATACGCAGTATTTT,CASSVGLAGASTDTQYF
TRBV19,.,TRBJ1-4,few,TGTGCCAGTAGTCCGACAGCCTTATATGAAAAACTGTTTTTT,CASSPTALYEKLFF
TRBV18,.,TRBJ2-1,.,TGTGCCAGCTCACCGCAACTAGCCCAGAGCTCCTACAATGAGCAGTTCTTC,CASSPQLAQSSYNEQFF
TRBV3-1/TRBV3-2,.,TRBJ2-2,.,TGTGCCAGCAGCCAAGACTACAGGGCTACCACCGGGGAGCTGTTTTTT,CASSQDYRATTGELFF
TRBV6-6,TRBD1,TRBJ2-5,.,TGTGCCAGCAGTTACCCCCGACAGGGGGGGCAAGAGACCCAGTACTTC,CASSYPRQGGQETQYF
TRBV7-2,.,TRBJ2-3,.,TGTGCCAGCAGCACCAACTGGACTCCCGGGCGCACAGATACGCAGTATTTT,CASSTNWTPGRTDTQYF
TRBV19,TRBD2,TRBJ2-5,.,TGTGCCAGTAGTATAGGTAGCGGGGAAGAGACCCAGTACTTC,CASSIGSGEETQYF
TRBV4-1,TRBD1,TRBJ2-1,once,TGCGCCAGCAGCCAAGATCGGGGACAGACCGGGGATGAGCAGTTCTTC,CASSQDRGQTGDEQFF
TRBV28,TRBD1,TRBJ1-3,.,TGTGCCAGCAGTTTTCTCGACAGGGTCTCTGGAAACACCATATATTTT,CASSFLDRVSGNTIYF
TRBV5-4,TRBD2,TRBJ2-3,.,TGTGCCAGCAGCTCTCCGACTAGCGGGGGTCTCACAGATACGCAGTATTTT,CASSSPTSGGLTDTQYF
TRBV28,TRBD2,TRBJ2-1,once,TGTGCCAGCAGGACTAGCGGGAGGGCCAGGAATGAGCAGTTCTTC,CASRTSGRARNEQFF
TRBV3-1/TRBV3-2,TRBD1,TRBJ1-5,.,TGTGCCAGCAGCCGCGGGACAGGAGGTGGACAGCCCCAGCATTTT,CASSRGTGGGQPQHF
TRBV28,.,TRBJ2-7,.,TGTGCCAGCAATGAGGGGGGGAAATCTATTCCCTACGAGCAGTACTTC,CASNEGGKSIPYEQYF
TRBV4-2,.,TRBJ2-4,.,TGTGCCAGCAGCCAACGACTCGAAAACATTCAGTACTTC,CASSQRLENIQYF